This entry lists 2 T cell receptor beta chains sequenced from one sample in a study of blood T cell repertoires in COVID-19. Assay used: immunoSEQ multiplex PCR; TCRdb lists only in-frame clones, some missing. Counted here are 140,000 or so clones, roughly 80% occurring once; the ten biggest clones make up approximately 3.4%. Source material: peripheral blood. The receptor set was obtained from a man aged 65 to 79 who had recovered from COVID-19.

This sequence joins TRBV6-1 and TRBJ2-1; 7 bases align to TRBD2. Trimming at V came to 2 bases and at J to 9 bases, leaving 7 bases not matched to a gene. This CDR3 comprises 14 residues. CDR1 MNHNS and CDR2 SASEGT come from the germline V gene. DNA for the CDR3: TGTGCCAGCAGTGAAAAGGGGAGGGCAATTGAGCAGTTCTTC. It codes for CASSEKGRAIEQFF.

The V gene is TRBV5-1, the J gene TRBJ2-5; the match to TRBD2 covers 9 bases. The CDR3 sequence is 16 residues long. Trimming took 4 bases from V and 5 from J; bases not matched to a gene: 12. CDR1 and CDR2 from the germline V gene are SGHRS and YFSETQ. CDR3 nucleotide sequence: TGCGCCAGCAGCCCCCGAGGCGGGAGGGCGTCGGAGACCCAGTACTTC. Translation gives CASSPRGGRASETQYF.